This T cell receptor beta chain appears in the sequencing data of a study of shared clonotypes between healthy human individuals. Overall study: Every donor yielded three CD4 naive, three CD4 memory, two CD8 naive and one CD8 memory plate.

Terminally differentiated effector memory CD45RA+ cells were left out of the naive CD8 fraction, which was CD45RO-negative and positively selected for CCR7. Germline lookup yields CDR1 SGDLS and CDR2 YYNGEE. Trimming took 0 bases from V and 3 from J, leaving 13 bases between them. This CDR3 is built from 17 residues. An even split of each subset's genomic DNA across several immunoSEQ plates was performed. Replicate PCRs from sorted subsets contained around 200 ng DNA, which is some 29,000 T cell genomes. Method: immunoSEQ multiplex PCR; TCRdb's copy keeps in-frame clones and lacks some. The table has roughly 2.1 million clones, under 95% seen once.

Source material: naive CD8+ T cells from PBMCs. The clonotype originates from a man aged 18-30 years in good health. Some clones in this sample may be carry-over from other donors' samples. This chain links TRBV9 with TRBJ2-6; no firm D call. The CDR3 protein is CASSVVSRNGGANVLTF. Written as DNA, the CDR3 is TGTGCCAGCAGCGTAGTGAGTCGGAACGGTGGGGCCAACGTCCTGACTTTC.